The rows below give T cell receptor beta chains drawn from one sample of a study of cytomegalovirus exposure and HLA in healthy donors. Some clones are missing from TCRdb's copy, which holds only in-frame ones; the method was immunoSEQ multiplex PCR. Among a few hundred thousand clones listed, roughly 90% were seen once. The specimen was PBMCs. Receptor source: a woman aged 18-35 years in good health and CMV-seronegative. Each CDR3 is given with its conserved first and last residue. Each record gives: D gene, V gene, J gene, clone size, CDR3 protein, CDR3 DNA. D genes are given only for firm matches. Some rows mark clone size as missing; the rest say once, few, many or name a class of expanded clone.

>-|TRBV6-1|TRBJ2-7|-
CASSEAPDITYEQYF
TGTGCCAGCAGTGAAGCACCGGACATAACCTACGAGCAGTACTTC
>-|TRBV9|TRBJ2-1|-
CASSVLYNEQFF
TGTGCCAGCAGCGTTCTCTACAATGAGCAGTTCTTC
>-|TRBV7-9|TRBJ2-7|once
CASSPEVKGIYEQYF
TGTGCCAGCAGCCCCGAGGTGAAGGGGATCTACGAGCAGTACTTC
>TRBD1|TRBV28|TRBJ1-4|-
CASLSWDSREKLFF
TGTGCCAGCCTTTCTTGGGACAGCCGTGAAAAACTGTTTTTT
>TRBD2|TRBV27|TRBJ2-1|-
CASSLFPSGVGTTYNEQFF
TGTGCCAGCAGTTTATTTCCTAGCGGAGTAGGGACTACCTACAATGAGCAGTTCTTC
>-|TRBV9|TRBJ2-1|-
CASSAMTDNEQFF
TGTGCCAGCAGCGCAATGACAGACAATGAGCAGTTCTTC
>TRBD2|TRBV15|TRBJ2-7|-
CATSSLAGVTYEQYF
TGTGCCACCAGCAGCTTAGCGGGAGTCACCTACGAGCAGTACTTC
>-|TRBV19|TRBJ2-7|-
CASSIDFEAGEQYF
TGTGCCAGTAGTATAGATTTCGAGGCTGGCGAGCAGTACTTC
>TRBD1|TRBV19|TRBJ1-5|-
CASTGQGGNQPQHF
TGTGCCAGTACCGGACAGGGCGGCAATCAGCCCCAGCATTTT
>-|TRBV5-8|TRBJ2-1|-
CASSLVWGGLYNEQFF
TGTGCCAGCAGCTTGGTGTGGGGGGGCCTCTACAATGAGCAGTTCTTC
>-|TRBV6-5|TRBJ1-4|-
CASSYTRDPEVEKLFF
TGTGCCAGCAGTTACACTCGAGACCCCGAGGTTGAAAAACTGTTTTTT
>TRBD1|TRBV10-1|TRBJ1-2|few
CASTVTGSNYGYTF
TGCGCCAGCACTGTGACAGGGTCGAACTATGGCTACACCTTC
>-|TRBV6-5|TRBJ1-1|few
CATRNPRGEAFF
TGTGCCACCCGTAACCCCAGGGGTGAAGCTTTCTTT
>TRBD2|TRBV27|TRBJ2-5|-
CASSLRTSGSPETQYF
TGTGCCAGCAGTTTAAGGACTAGCGGGAGTCCGGAGACCCAGTACTTC
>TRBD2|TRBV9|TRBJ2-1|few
CASSVGGLAGSEQFF
TGTGCCAGCAGCGTTGGGGGACTAGCGGGTTCTGAGCAGTTCTTC
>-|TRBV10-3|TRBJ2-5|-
CAISGTLGTQYF
TGTGCCATCAGCGGGACACTTGGGACCCAGTACTTC
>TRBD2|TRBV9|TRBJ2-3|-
CASSPDGRSGSIPDTQYF
TGTGCCAGCAGCCCAGATGGTAGGAGCGGGAGTATCCCAGATACGCAGTATTTT
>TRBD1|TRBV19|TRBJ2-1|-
CASRTGGGDEQFF
TGTGCCAGTAGGACAGGGGGTGGGGATGAGCAGTTCTTC
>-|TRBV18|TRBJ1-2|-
CASTRGDYGYTF
TGTGCCAGTACCAGGGGAGACTATGGCTACACCTTC
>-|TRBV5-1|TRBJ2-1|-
CASSLAGQGLTYNEQFF
TGCGCCAGCAGCTTGGCGGGGCAGGGGCTGACCTACAATGAGCAGTTCTTC
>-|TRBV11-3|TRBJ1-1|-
CASSLDGEPPSSEAFF
TGTGCCAGCAGCTTAGATGGGGAGCCGCCCTCCAGTGAAGCTTTCTTT
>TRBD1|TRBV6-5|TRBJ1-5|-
CASNQGASNQPQHF
TGTGCCAGCAATCAGGGGGCTAGCAATCAGCCCCAGCATTTT
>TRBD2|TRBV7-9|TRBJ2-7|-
CASSLGLAESYEQYF
TGTGCCAGCAGCCTTGGACTAGCGGAATCCTACGAGCAGTACTTC
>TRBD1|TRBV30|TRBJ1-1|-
CAWSPGQGVNTEAFF
TGTGCCTGGAGCCCCGGACAGGGAGTCAACACTGAAGCTTTCTTT
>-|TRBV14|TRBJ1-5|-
CASSQVYAGDQPQHF
TGTGCCAGCAGCCAAGTCTACGCGGGGGACCAGCCCCAGCATTTT
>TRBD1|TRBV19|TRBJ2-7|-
CASSRTKGALPYEQYF
TGTGCCAGTAGTAGAACCAAGGGGGCTCTCCCCTACGAGCAGTACTTC
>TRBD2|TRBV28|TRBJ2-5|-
CASKAAGGPQETQYF
TGTGCCAGCAAGGCAGCGGGAGGCCCCCAAGAGACCCAGTACTTC
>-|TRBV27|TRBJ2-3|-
CASSFPPVDTQYF
TGTGCCAGCAGTTTCCCCCCAGTTGATACGCAGTATTTT
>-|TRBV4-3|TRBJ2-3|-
CASSQITSTGDRATQYF
TGCGCCAGCAGCCAGATAACTAGCACTGGGGATAGGGCTACGCAGTATTTT
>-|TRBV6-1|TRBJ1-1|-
CASSESGLTEAFF
TGTGCCAGCAGTGAATCTGGGCTCACTGAAGCTTTCTTT
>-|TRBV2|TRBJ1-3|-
CASTPWGRTGNTIYF
TGTGCCAGCACCCCTTGGGGCAGAACAGGAAACACCATATATTTT
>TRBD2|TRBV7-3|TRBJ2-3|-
CASSLSPVGVAGAADTQYF
TGTGCCAGCAGCTTAAGCCCCGTTGGGGTAGCGGGAGCCGCAGATACGCAGTATTTT
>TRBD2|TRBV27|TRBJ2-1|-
CASSLTTSGNNEQFF
TGTGCCAGCAGTTTAACGACTAGCGGGAACAATGAGCAGTTCTTC
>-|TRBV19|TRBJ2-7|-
CASRDTAYEQYF
TGTGCCAGCCGGGACACAGCCTACGAGCAGTACTTC
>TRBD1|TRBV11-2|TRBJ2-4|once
CASSYQTGGLAKNIQYF
TGTGCCAGCAGCTATCAGACAGGGGGTTTGGCCAAAAACATTCAGTACTTC
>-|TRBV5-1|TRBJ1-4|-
CASSLGQSNEKLFF
TGCGCCAGCAGCTTGGGGCAGTCTAATGAAAAACTGTTTTTT
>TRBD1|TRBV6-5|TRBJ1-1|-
CASSYKTRGLAEAFF
TGTGCCAGCAGTTACAAAACCAGGGGGCTGGCTGAAGCTTTCTTT
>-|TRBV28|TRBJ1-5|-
CASLHGGQVLQPQHF
TGTGCCAGCCTACACGGCGGCCAAGTTCTTCAGCCCCAGCATTTT
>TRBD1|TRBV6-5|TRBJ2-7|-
CASSPGTASYEQYF
TGTGCCAGCAGCCCTGGGACAGCCTCCTACGAGCAGTACTTC
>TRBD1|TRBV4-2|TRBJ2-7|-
CASSQERAGGVYEQYF
TGTGCCAGCAGCCAAGAAAGAGCAGGGGGAGTGTACGAGCAGTACTTC